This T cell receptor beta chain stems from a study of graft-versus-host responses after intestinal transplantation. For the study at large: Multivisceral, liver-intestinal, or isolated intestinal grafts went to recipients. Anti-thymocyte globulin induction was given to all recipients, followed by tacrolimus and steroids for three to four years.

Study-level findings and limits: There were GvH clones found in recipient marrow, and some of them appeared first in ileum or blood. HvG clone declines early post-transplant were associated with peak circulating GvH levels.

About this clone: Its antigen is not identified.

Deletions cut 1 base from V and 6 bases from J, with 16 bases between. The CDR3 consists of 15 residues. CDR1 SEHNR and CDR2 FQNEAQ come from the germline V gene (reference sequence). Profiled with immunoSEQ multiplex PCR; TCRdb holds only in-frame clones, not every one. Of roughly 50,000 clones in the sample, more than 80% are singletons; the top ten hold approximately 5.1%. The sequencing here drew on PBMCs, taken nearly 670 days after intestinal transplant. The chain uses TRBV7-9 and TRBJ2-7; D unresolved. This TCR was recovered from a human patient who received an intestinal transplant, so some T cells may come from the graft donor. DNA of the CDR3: TGTGCCAGCAGCTTAGGCCCGGGTTCCCTTCCCGAGCAGTACTTC. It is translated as CASSLGPGSLPEQYF.